This TCR beta chain was profiled in a study of OX40 agonist ivuxolimab in advanced cancers. V lost 1 base and J lost 5; bases outside the gene matches: 7. The CDR3 runs 16 residues. Germline CDR1 reads SGHVS; CDR2 reads FNYEAQ. In this sample, this clone turned up once. Libraries were prepared by immunoSEQ multiplex PCR; TCRdb keeps only in-frame clonotypes and omits some of them. The sample records approximately 91,000 clones, roughly 91% being singletons. The sequencing used CD4+ or CD8+ T cells sorted from blood, collected in a trial of the OX40 agonist ivuxolimab. This sequence joins TRBV7-6 and TRBJ2-3; 9 nucleotides line up with TRBD2. The receptor was derived from an adult with an advanced solid tumor such as melanoma, head and neck, liver or kidney cancer. The CDR3 is CASSLGAGGRLDTQYF. In DNA, the CDR3 is TGTGCCAGCAGCTTAGGAGCGGGGGGCCGCTTAGATACGCAGTATTTT.